This TCR beta chain emerged from a study of cytomegalovirus exposure and HLA in healthy donors. In germline, CDR1 is MNHEY, CDR2 SMNVEV (reference sequence). The trim removed 2 bases at V and 2 bases at J, leaving 6 bases unmatched. The CDR3 runs 15 residues. Assay: immunoSEQ multiplex PCR; the TCRdb copy retains only in-frame clones and omits some. The sample has about 280,000 clones, over 75% seen once. This TCR was recovered from a woman under 30 in good health and CMV-seronegative. The sequenced sample consisted of PBMCs. The chain employs TRBV27 and TRBJ2-7; 7 nucleotides line up with TRBD1. The CDR3 region is CASSLQGVGTYEQYF. The CDR3 DNA reads TGTGCCAGCAGTTTACAGGGGGTTGGAACCTACGAGCAGTACTTC.